What follows is one TCR beta chain and its context. The germline V gene has CDR1 SGHNT and CDR2 YYREEE (reference sequence). Trimming shortened V by 0 bases and J by 3 bases, and 13 bases separated the two germline ends. The CDR3 covers 15 residues. Participants came from roughly 24 US areas, aged about 18 to 89 years. The record originates from a study of blood T cell repertoires in COVID-19. Overall study context: Acute and convalescent COVID-19 samples came from the United States, Italy and Spain. Sources were T cells, B-cell-depleted T cells, or PBMCs; the material itself was cDNA or gDNA.

This table comes from immunoSEQ multiplex PCR, and its TCRdb copy is limited to in-frame clones, with some not included. The profile shows approximately 82,000 clones, roughly 90% of them singletons. The source material was PBMCs or T cells enriched from blood (not recorded which). The chain recombines TRBV5-4 with TRBJ2-7, with TRBD1 as a possible D gene (6 bases). This clonotype was sampled from a woman in her 50s with acute COVID-19. The CDR3 loop reads CASSLDVGAVYEQYF. The CDR3 nucleotides read TGTGCCAGCAGCTTGGACGTGGGGGCGGTCTACGAGCAGTACTTC.